One and the same sample provided the 26 T cell receptor beta chains below, sequenced in a study of T cell responses to AZD1222 COVID-19 vaccine. Libraries were prepared by immunoSEQ multiplex PCR; TCRdb keeps only in-frame clonotypes and omits some of them. The repertoire holds about 150,000 clones, approximately 90% seen once, with approximately 0.97% in the top ten. The source was peripheral blood, collected 28 days after the second AZD1222 dose. The receptors were gathered from an adult who received the AZD1222 COVID-19 vaccine.

This chain links TRBV7-9 with TRBJ1-3; the match to TRBD1 covers 8 bases. V dropped 0 bases and J dropped 9; count of bases not matched to a gene: 7. This CDR3 is built from 15 residues. Germline CDR1 reads SEHNR; CDR2 reads FQNEAQ (reference sequence). The CDR3 DNA reads as TGTGCCAGCAGCTTAGCGACAGGGGTGTTCCGCACCATATATTTT. Protein: CASSLATGVFRTIYF.

V gene TRBV7-9 combines with J gene TRBJ2-1; D call uncertain. CDR1 is SEHNR and CDR2 is FQNEAQ in the germline V gene (reference sequence). The length of the CDR3 is 12 residues. The ends were cut back, 5 bases at V and 3 bases at J, with 5 bases in the middle. CDR3 sequence (DNA): TGTGCCAGCAGCCGAGACTACAATGAGCAGTTCTTC. Translated: CASSRDYNEQFF.

The J gene is TRBJ2-7, the V gene TRBV6-5; TRBD2 might be the D (6 bases). The CDR3 spans 14 residues. CDR1 is MNHEY and CDR2 is SVGAGI in the germline V gene. Between the trimmed V and J ends, which lost 6 bases and 2 bases, there was a span of 14 bases. CDR3 sequence reads: CASRKRGTPYEQYF. Here the CDR3 DNA reads TGTGCCAGCAGAAAGAGAGGGACTCCCTACGAGCAGTACTTC.

This clone was counted a few times. V and J are TRBV7-6 and TRBJ1-4; 8 nucleotides agree with TRBD1. J gave up 7 bases and V 5 bases, and 9 bases lay outside the gene matches. Germline V gene sequence: CDR1 SGHVS, CDR2 FNYEAQ. The CDR3 is made up of 15 amino acids. Written as DNA, the CDR3 is TGTGCCAGCAGCCGTGACAGGGGAGTAGGTGAAAAACTGTTTTTT. Translating it yields CASSRDRGVGEKLFF.

The chain joins TRBV11-2 to TRBJ1-2; 9 nucleotides match TRBD1. In germline, CDR1 is SGHAT, CDR2 FQNNGV. The J segment lost 9 bases and the V segment lost 5 bases, leaving 7 bases of the junction unmatched. This CDR3 contains 13 residues. CDR3 in amino acids: CASSPRTGDRYTF. In DNA, the CDR3 is TGTGCCAGCAGCCCTAGGACAGGGGATCGCTACACCTTC.

V is TRBV11-2 and J is TRBJ2-1; D is ambiguous. Trimming left V 5 bases short and J 7 bases short, with 15 bases between. Germline V gene sequence: CDR1 SGHAT, CDR2 FQNNGV. This CDR3 has 14 residues. Written as DNA, the CDR3 is TGTGCCAGCAGCCCCACATGGTCCGCAAATGAGCAGTTCTTC. As protein: CASSPTWSANEQFF.

The V call is TRBV18, the J call TRBJ2-1, with 9 bases that match TRBD1. V trimming: 6 bases; J trimming: 1 base; junction bases outside the gene matches: 4. CDR1 is KGHSH, CDR2 LQKENI, per germline. The CDR3 covers 15 residues. The DNA of the CDR3 is TGTGCCAGCTCTCCTGGGACAGGGTCCTACAATGAGCAGTTCTTC. Amino acids: CASSPGTGSYNEQFF.

V usage is TRBV30 and J usage is TRBJ2-3; a weak D match, TRBD2 (5 bases). The germline V and J ends were trimmed by 0 bases and 2 bases, with 12 bases remaining between them. The CDR3 runs to 15 residues. Looked up from germline, CDR1 is GTSNPN and CDR2 is SVGIG (reference sequence). The CDR3: CAWSVLEGYTDTQYF. As DNA, the CDR3 is TGTGCCTGGAGTGTACTAGAAGGATACACAGATACGCAGTATTTT.

The genes are TRBV7-9 and TRBJ1-2; D not certain. Trimming stripped 2 bases from V and 8 bases from J, with 6 bases between. Germline CDR1 reads SEHNR; CDR2 reads FQNEAQ (reference sequence). The CDR3 has 11 amino acids. This chain's CDR3 is CASSLQVGYTF. DNA of the CDR3: TGTGCCAGCAGCTTACAGGTCGGCTACACCTTC.

This sequence joins TRBV3-1 (or the pseudogene TRBV3-2) and TRBJ2-2; D call uncertain. CDR3 length equals 16 residues. The V gene's germline CDR1 is LGHDT and CDR2 YNNKEL (reference sequence). Trimming left V 0 bases short and J 3 bases short, with 11 bases between. DNA for the CDR3: TGTGCCAGCAGCCAAGAAGGTTGGCAGGACACCGGGGAGCTGTTTTTT. This codes for CASSQEGWQDTGELFF.

The V gene is TRBV5-5, the J gene TRBJ1-6; no clear D gene. The germline gives CDR1 SGHKS, CDR2 YYEKEE (reference sequence). The CDR3 runs to 14 residues. Trimming left V 6 bases short and J 0 bases short, with 7 bases between. The CDR3 coding sequence is TGTGCCAGCAACGGAGACTCCTATAATTCACCCCTCCACTTT. It translates to CASNGDSYNSPLHF.

V and J are TRBV6-2 or TRBV6-3 and TRBJ1-2, with a tentative D call TRBD1 (5 bases). The CDR3 is 14 residues long. Trimming removed 6 bases from V and 4 bases from J, with 15 bases in between. The germline CDR1 and CDR2 sequences are MNHEY and SVGEGT. In DNA, the CDR3 is TGTGCCAGCAGCCCGGGGGTGATCGGCTATGGCTACACCTTC. It is translated as CASSPGVIGYGYTF.

The rearrangement joins TRBV7-9 to TRBJ1-2, with a weak D call TRBD1 (5 bases). Between the trimmed V and J ends, which lost 0 bases and 2 bases, there was a span of 7 bases. This CDR3 region has 14 residues. CDR1 and CDR2 from the germline V gene are SEHNR and FQNEAQ (reference sequence). CDR3 nucleotide sequence: TGTGCCAGCAGCTTAGCGGGGCCAAACTATGGCTACACCTTC. Its translation: CASSLAGPNYGYTF. Using reference TRBV7-9 and TRBJ1-2 for the parts outside the CDR3, the full variable domain is DTGVSQNPRHKITKRGQNVTFRCDPISEHNRLYWYRQTLGQGPEFLTYFQNEAQLEKSRLLSDRFSAERPKGSFSTLEIQRTEQGDSAMYLCASSLAGPNYGYTFGSGTRLTVV.

The chain carries TRBV27 and TRBJ1-6, with D possibly TRBD1 on 5 matching bases. The germline CDR1 and CDR2 sequences are MNHEY and SMNVEV (reference sequence). V lost 3 bases to trimming and J lost 7 bases, with 10 bases between them. This CDR3 is 14 amino acids long. The CDR3 here is CASSFRGDNSPLHF. The CDR3 coding sequence is TGTGCCAGCAGTTTTCGGGGGGACAATTCACCCCTCCACTTT.

The chain has TRBV10-3 and TRBJ2-7; D gene ambiguous. V lost 0 bases and J lost 7, with 7 bases in between. The CDR3 has 12 amino acids. Per germline, CDR1 ENHRY and CDR2 SYGVKD. CDR3 amino acids: CAISESVGEQYF. The CDR3 region has the DNA TGTGCCATCAGTGAGTCGGTCGGGGAGCAGTACTTC.

The chain recombines TRBV5-1 with TRBJ1-2; D remains ambiguous. With 3 bases removed from V and 5 bases from J, the gap between germline ends came to 11 bases. CDR3 size: 13 residues. CDR1 and CDR2 (germline): SGHRS, YFSETQ. The CDR3 sequence: CASSSRPDYGYTF. The CDR3 DNA follows: TGCGCCAGCAGCTCTCGACCAGATTATGGCTACACCTTC.

A note on this clone: Other nucleotide sequences from this sample produce the same CDR3. DNA of the CDR3: TGTGCCAGCAGTTACTCGACTAGCAGCTACGAGCAGTACTTC. This encodes CASSYSTSSYEQYF. The rearrangement links TRBV6-5 to TRBJ2-7; 7 nucleotides line up with TRBD2. The CDR3 runs 14 residues. Germline lookup yields CDR1 MNHEY and CDR2 SVGAGI. J was trimmed by 3 bases and V by 0 bases; bases with no gene match: 2.

The chain carries TRBV11-3 and TRBJ2-3; 10 nucleotides agree with TRBD1. Per germline, CDR1 SGHNT and CDR2 YENEEA. The junction had 3 bases not matched to a gene; V was cut back by 0 bases and J by 6 bases. The CDR3 contains 15 residues. The CDR3 DNA reads TGTGCCAGCAGCTTAGATGGGACAGGGGTCGATACGCAGTATTTT. It encodes CASSLDGTGVDTQYF.

As for this clone: The junction departs from germline at one end; a sequencing error may be responsible. V is TRBV4-1 and J is TRBJ1-4; a weak D match, TRBD1 (6 bases). The CDR3 sequence is 18 residues long. CDR1 is MGHRA, CDR2 YSYEKL, per germline. The DNA of the CDR3 is TGCGCCAGCAGCCAAGAGCCCCACCCCCTCGGACAGCTCGGCCTTACCCATTTT. Protein product: CASSQEPHPLGQLGLTHF.

This clone was observed a few times. The V call is TRBV5-1, the J call TRBJ2-7; 8 nucleotides align to TRBD2. The CDR3 runs to 16 residues. V lost 4 bases and J lost 6; bases outside the gene matches: 15. The germline CDR1 and CDR2 sequences are SGHRS and YFSETQ. CDR3 in amino acids: CASSPLAGSTPGEQYF. CDR3 coding DNA: TGCGCCAGCAGCCCTTTAGCGGGAAGCACCCCCGGCGAGCAGTACTTC.

This clone was seen only once. The rearrangement links TRBV5-1 to TRBJ1-6, with 7 bases that match TRBD1. The CDR3 is 14 residues long. V shed 4 bases and J 8 bases; nucleotides not matched to a gene: 6. In germline, CDR1 is SGHRS, CDR2 YFSETQ. The CDR3 is CASSRTGRDSPLHF. The CDR3 DNA reads TGCGCCAGCAGCCGGACAGGAAGAGATTCACCCCTCCACTTT.

The genes are TRBV12-5 and TRBJ1-1; no definite D call. Trimming cost V 6 bases and J 0 bases, with 11 bases left between them. The CDR3 spans 14 residues. CDR1 LGHNT and CDR2 FRNRAP come from the germline V gene. CDR3 loop: CASGIRAVNTEAFF. CDR3 nucleotide sequence: TGTGCTAGTGGGATTAGGGCTGTGAACACTGAAGCTTTCTTT.

This clone was observed a single time. The chain is built from TRBV14 and TRBJ1-2, with D possibly matching TRBD1 (6 bases). Germline CDR1 reads SGHDN; CDR2 reads FVKESK. The CDR3 totals 15 residues. Trimming removed 4 bases at V and 6 bases at J, with 18 bases between. The CDR3 reads CASSLLTGGRDGYTF. DNA of the CDR3: TGTGCCAGCAGCCTCCTCACGGGGGGCAGGGATGGCTACACCTTC. Full variable domain (outside the CDR3, taken from reference TRBV14 and TRBJ1-2): EAGVTQFPSHSVIEKGQTVTLRCDPISGHDNLYWYRRVMGKEIKFLLHFVKESKQDESGMPNNRFLAERTGGTYSTLKVQPAELEDSGVYFCASSLLTGGRDGYTFGSGTRLTVV.

The genes are TRBV12-5 and TRBJ2-3; 10 bases agree with TRBD2. Germline CDR1 is LGHNT and CDR2 is FRNRAP. J was trimmed by 5 bases and V by 0 bases; bases with no gene match: 5. There are 16 residues in the CDR3. This CDR3 is CASGLVLTSGVDTQYF. CDR3 in DNA: TGTGCTAGTGGTTTGGTACTCACTAGCGGGGTAGATACGCAGTATTTT.

The rearrangement uses TRBV15 and TRBJ2-7, with 7 nucleotides matching TRBD1. Germline V gene sequence: CDR1 LNHNV, CDR2 YYDKDF (reference sequence). V shed 4 bases and J 5 bases; nucleotides not matched to a gene: 11. This CDR3 spans 15 amino acids. The CDR3 region has the DNA TGTGCCACCAGCATCCGTCGACAGGGTACCAACGAGCAGTACTTC. Translating gives CATSIRRQGTNEQYF.

The chain is built from TRBV10-2 and TRBJ2-3; TRBD2 agrees at 7 bases. The CDR3 is made up of 14 amino acids. Germline V gene sequence: CDR1 WSHSY, CDR2 SAAADI. Unmatched junction bases numbered 7, after V lost 9 bases and J lost 1 base. The CDR3 loop reads CASYIGGGTDTQYF. The CDR3 DNA reads as TGCGCCAGTTACATTGGGGGGGGCACAGATACGCAGTATTTT.